These 17 T cell receptor beta chains were sequenced from one sample in a study of T cell responses to AZD1222 COVID-19 vaccine. TCRdb's copy holds only in-frame clones and misses some; the assay was immunoSEQ multiplex PCR. Of 100,000 or so clones listed, roughly 89% are singletons. The source material was peripheral blood, sampled 28 days after the second AZD1222 dose. The receptors here all came from an adult who received the AZD1222 COVID-19 vaccine.

The chain carries TRBV11-1 and TRBJ1-3; D call uncertain. V gave up 3 bases and J gave up 3 bases, with 15 bases separating them. CDR3 length: 16 amino acids. Germline V gene data show CDR1 as SGHAT and CDR2 as FQDESV (reference sequence). The CDR3 region has the DNA TGTGCCAGCAGCTTTACTGACGTTACGAATGGAAACACCATATATTTT. Its protein product is CASSFTDVTNGNTIYF.

The chain couples TRBV27 to TRBJ2-7; TRBD2 aligns across 9 bases. CDR3 length: 15 residues. J gave up 0 bases and V 6 bases, and 6 bases lay outside the gene matches. Per the germline V gene, CDR1 is MNHEY and CDR2 is SMNVEV (reference sequence). CDR3 amino acids: CASRQRTSASYEQYF. CDR3 coding DNA: TGTGCCAGCAGGCAACGGACTAGCGCCTCCTACGAGCAGTACTTC.

V and J are TRBV7-2 and TRBJ1-2; D might be TRBD1 (5 bases). The CDR3 contains 16 residues. V was shortened by 5 bases and J by 3 bases, with 19 bases between the two germline ends. Germline CDR1 is SGHTA and CDR2 is FQGNSA. In DNA form, the CDR3 reads TGTGCCAGCAGCCCCACCCCCCCCAGGGAGGACTATGGCTACACCTTC. It codes for CASSPTPPREDYGYTF.

There are a few counts of this clone. V usage is TRBV5-1 and J usage is TRBJ1-3; D not certain. Germline CDR1 reads SGHRS; CDR2 reads YFSETQ. CDR3 length: 13 residues. The V and J ends lost 1 base and 2 bases respectively, with 4 bases between them. In DNA, the CDR3 is TGCGCCAGCAGCTTGTCTCCTGGAAACACCATATATTTT. Translation: CASSLSPGNTIYF.

The rearrangement uses TRBV6-1 and TRBJ2-7; D gene ambiguous. This CDR3 has 15 amino acids. The germline V gene encodes CDR1 MNHNS and CDR2 SASEGT. Trimming took 1 base from V and 0 from J, leaving 10 bases between them. The CDR3 reads CASSEELLSSYEQYF. The CDR3 DNA sequence: TGTGCCAGCAGTGAAGAGCTCCTGAGCTCCTACGAGCAGTACTTC.

V usage is TRBV11-2 and J usage is TRBJ2-2; D unclear. Germline V gene sequence: CDR1 SGHAT, CDR2 FQNNGV. This CDR3 is 14 amino acids long. With 8 bases removed from V and 4 bases from J, the gap between germline ends came to 14 bases. CDR3 sequence reads: CASRDNAPTGELFF. The CDR3 coding sequence is TGTGCCAGCCGCGATAACGCCCCCACCGGGGAGCTGTTTTTT.

This chain joins TRBV5-1 and TRBJ1-1; D may be TRBD1 (6 bases). The germline V gene encodes CDR1 SGHRS and CDR2 YFSETQ. This CDR3 has 14 amino acids. The V and J ends lost 4 bases and 3 bases respectively, with 13 bases between them. CDR3 coding DNA: TGCGCCAGCAGCGAAACGACAGGACACACTGAAGCTTTCTTT. Its translation is CASSETTGHTEAFF.

The gene calls are TRBV4-2 and TRBJ1-4; 10 bases map to TRBD1. Losses at the gene ends were 0 bases for V and 9 bases for J; bases not matched to a gene: 4. Per germline, CDR1 LGHNA and CDR2 YNFKEQ. This CDR3 has 15 residues. The CDR3 DNA sequence: TGTGCCAGCAGCCAAGAGGGGGGACAGGGGAAAAAACTGTTTTTT. As protein: CASSQEGGQGKKLFF.

Comments on this clone: Other DNA sequences in this sample translate to the same CDR3. This chain links TRBV19 with TRBJ1-5, with D maybe TRBD1 (5 bases). Deletions cut 3 bases from V and 7 bases from J, with 10 bases between. This CDR3 spans 13 amino acids. Germline CDR1 LNHDA, CDR2 SQIVND (reference sequence). As DNA, the CDR3 is TGTGCCAGTAGTATTCAGGGTGGCCAGCCCCAGCATTTT. As protein: CASSIQGGQPQHF.

This clone appeared a single time. V is TRBV5-5 and J is TRBJ1-4; 7 bases fit TRBD1. The trim removed 4 bases at V and 6 bases at J, leaving 9 bases unmatched. Germline V gene data show CDR1 as SGHKS and CDR2 as YYEKEE (reference sequence). This CDR3 has 15 residues. The DNA of the CDR3 is TGTGCCAGCAGCCCTTTAGGGACAGACTATGAAAAACTGTTTTTT. Encoded protein: CASSPLGTDYEKLFF.

The rearrangement uses TRBV7-2 and TRBJ1-1; D is ambiguous. CDR3 length: 14 amino acids. V lost 1 base and J lost 9, with 15 bases in between. Germline V gene lookup returns CDR1 SGHTA and CDR2 FQGNSA. CDR3 DNA: TGTGCCAGCAGCTTAGGCCGGTGGGGTGGTCAAGCTTTCTTT. Translating it yields CASSLGRWGGQAFF.

This clone was counted once. This chain uses TRBV4-1 with TRBJ2-7, with a possible D match to TRBD2 (6 bases). This CDR3 contains 16 residues. CDR1 and CDR2 (germline): MGHRA, YSYEKL. Trimming removed 4 bases at V and 0 bases at J, with 16 bases between. CDR3 in amino acids: CASSPYFGGTSYEQYF. CDR3 in DNA: TGCGCCAGCAGCCCCTATTTCGGCGGGACCTCCTACGAGCAGTACTTC.

The V and J genes are TRBV6-6 and TRBJ1-1; a weak D match, TRBD1 (6 bases). This CDR3 spans 14 amino acids. The V end lost 5 bases, the J end lost 6 bases, and 16 bases lay between the germline ends. Germline loops: CDR1 MNHNY, CDR2 SVGAGI (reference sequence). The CDR3 DNA is TGTGCCAGCAGTACCCCTAACAGACAGGCTGAAGCTTTCTTT. Encoded protein: CASSTPNRQAEAFF.

V is TRBV5-4 and J is TRBJ2-7; 11 positions agree with TRBD2. Unmatched junction bases numbered 11, after V lost 0 bases and J lost 3 bases. The CDR3 totals 18 residues. Germline CDR1 SGHNT, CDR2 YYREEE (reference sequence). The CDR3: CASSLGTSGSFGGYEQYF. The DNA for the CDR3 is TGTGCCAGCAGCTTGGGAACTAGCGGGAGTTTTGGGGGCTACGAGCAGTACTTC.

CDR3 DNA sequence: TGTGCCGGGGGAGGGGAGTATAGCAATCAGCCCCAGCATTTT. Residues: CAGGGEYSNQPQHF. The chain combines TRBV6-5 with TRBJ1-5, with a tentative D call TRBD1 (5 bases). Germline loops: CDR1 MNHEY, CDR2 SVGAGI. V lost 11 bases to trimming and J lost 0 bases, with 14 bases between them. The CDR3 extends over 14 amino acids.

This chain joins TRBV24-1 and TRBJ1-5; possibly TRBD1 for D (5 bases). Germline V lookup: CDR1 KGHDR, CDR2 SFDVKD. The CDR3 loop spans 15 amino acids. The V and J ends lost 4 bases and 5 bases respectively, with 14 bases between them. CDR3 amino acids: CATSESGNYYQPQHF. DNA of the CDR3: TGTGCCACCAGTGAGTCAGGGAACTATTATCAGCCCCAGCATTTT.

This clone was observed once. V and J are TRBV28 and TRBJ2-7; TRBD2 aligns across 8 bases. Germline CDR1 is MDHEN and CDR2 is SYDVKM. The ends lost 7 bases at V and 0 bases at J; junction bases unmatched: 5. The CDR3 contains 14 residues. The CDR3 DNA reads TGTGCCAGCACCCCGGGAGGGGGCTCCTACGAGCAGTACTTC. It encodes CASTPGGGSYEQYF.